The subject of this entry is one T cell receptor beta chain. Per germline, CDR1 ENHRY and CDR2 SYGVKD. V was pared by 2 bases and J by 6 bases, with 4 bases of the junction left unmatched. The CDR3 runs to 15 residues. This entry is derived from a study of T cells after yellow fever vaccination. Turning to the study itself: Fractions low in cell number were prepared with SMART-Seq v4 Ultra Low Input.

TCRdb ran MiXCR on the 5' RACE reads and lists one entry per CDR3 protein. The sample lists roughly 170,000 distinct CDR3 sequences, roughly 8.8% occurring once. This clonotype was sampled from a man between 18 and 29 years old who received the YFV17D yellow fever vaccine. Sequenced material: CD8+ T cells sorted from PBMCs, taken 45 days after the yellow fever booster vaccination. V usage is TRBV10-3 and J usage is TRBJ2-1; the match to TRBD2 covers 10 bases. CDR3 nucleotides: TGTGCCATCAGTGAGATTAGCGGGGGGATCAATGAGCAGTTCTTC. It encodes CAISEISGGINEQFF.